One and the same sample provided the 19 T cell receptor beta chains below, sequenced in a study of cytomegalovirus exposure and HLA in healthy donors (dated by TCRdb to between 2016 and 2019). The library relied on the immunoSEQ multiplex PCR assay. For the multiplex PCR, a mixture combining 60 forward primers for TCR Vbeta segments and 13 reverse primers for TCR Jbeta segments was used. The immuneACCESS repertoire file appears here via TCRdb, limited to in-frame rearrangements. These files lack a portion of the clones; in checked studies, under half of the deficit traces to unresolved V genes, and the cause of the others is not known. Across this sample there are roughly 180,000 clones, with 70% to 90% seen only once. Approximately 2.4% of the sample comes from the top ten. Sequenced sample: PBMCs. All receptors derive from a male donor in good health and CMV-seronegative.

This CDR3 is CSVDRAGTEAFF. The CDR3, as DNA: TGCAGCGTCGACAGGGCCGGCACTGAAGCTTTCTTT. The V and J genes are TRBV29-1 and TRBJ1-1; 7 positions match TRBD1. CDR1 SQVTM and CDR2 ANQGSEA come from the germline V gene. The CDR3 length is 12 residues. J gave up 4 bases and V 6 bases, and 5 bases lay outside the gene matches. The whole variable domain, filled in from reference TRBV29-1 and TRBJ1-1, reads SAVISQKPSRDICQRGTSLTIQCQVDSQVTMMFWYRQQPGQSLTLIATANQGSEATYESGFVIDKFPISRPNLTFSTLTVSNMSPEDSSIYLCSVDRAGTEAFFGQGTRLTVV.

This clone was counted a few times. This sequence joins TRBV2 and TRBJ1-2, with D maybe TRBD1 (5 bases). Germline values: CDR1 SNHLY, CDR2 FYNNEI. The CDR3 is 13 residues long. V lost 8 bases to trimming and J lost 3 bases, with 13 bases between them. The CDR3 coding sequence is TGTGCCAGCGGGGCCCGAGAGCACTATGGCTACACCTTC. This sequence encodes CASGAREHYGYTF.

The rearrangement links TRBV9 to TRBJ2-1; no firm D call. The CDR3 has 12 amino acids. Germline CDR1 reads SGDLS; CDR2 reads YYNGEE. V lost 5 bases and J lost 6, with 9 bases in between. The CDR3 region has the DNA TGTGCCAGCAGTGCCGAAGCCAATGAGCAGTTCTTC. Translating it yields CASSAEANEQFF.

J is TRBJ1-1 and V is TRBV7-6; D is uncertain. Germline values: CDR1 SGHVS, CDR2 FNYEAQ. Trimming cost V 3 bases and J 7 bases, with 6 bases left between them. This CDR3 has 11 amino acids. CDR3 in DNA: TGTGCCAGCAGCTTTAGGAGTGAAGCTTTCTTT. It is translated as CASSFRSEAFF.

The CDR3 reads CASSVPGNYGYTF. As DNA, the CDR3 is TGTGCCAGCAGCGTGCCGGGGAACTATGGCTACACCTTC. This rearrangement joins TRBV9 to TRBJ1-2; D remains unclear. The CDR3 extends over 13 amino acids. Germline CDR1 is SGDLS and CDR2 is YYNGEE. V shed 2 bases and J shed 2 bases, with 7 bases lying between them.

The CDR3 DNA reads TGTGCCAGCAGCGGACTAGGGCGGGGGGGCCACGAGACCCAGTACTTC. This codes for CASSGLGRGGHETQYF. The chain recombines TRBV9 with TRBJ2-5; TRBD2 matches 9 bases. With V trimmed by 3 bases and J by 5 bases, 11 bases remained unmatched. The CDR3 runs 16 residues. Germline CDR1 reads SGDLS; CDR2 reads YYNGEE. The full variable domain, rest sourced from reference TRBV9 and TRBJ2-5, is DSGVTQTPKHLITATGQRVTLRCSPRSGDLSVYWYQQSLDQGLQFLIQYYNGEERAKGNILERFSAQQFPDLHSELNLSSLELGDSALYFCASSGLGRGGHETQYFGPGTRLLVL.

As DNA, the CDR3 is TGTGCCAGCAGCTTTTCCGGGTCCCCTAATGAAAAACTGTTTTTT. It is translated as CASSFSGSPNEKLFF. V is TRBV7-9 and J is TRBJ1-4; D gene uncertain. Trimming pared 3 bases from V and 3 bases from J, leaving 11 bases between. The germline CDR1 and CDR2 sequences are SEHNR and FQNEAQ (reference sequence). The CDR3 extends over 15 amino acids.

Of note for this clone: Mismatch with germline at one junction end may stem from a read error. This chain links TRBV6-5 with TRBJ1-2, with 8 bases aligning to TRBD1. CDR1 is MNHEY and CDR2 is SVGAGI in the germline V gene. The CDR3 sequence is 15 residues long. The DNA for the CDR3 is TGTGCCAGCAGACGGAGGACAGGGTATGACTATGGCTACCCCTTC. Translated: CASRRRTGYDYGYPF.

J is TRBJ1-2 and V is TRBV4-2, with TRBD1 matching over 8 bases. This CDR3 is built from 14 residues. Trimming at V came to 1 base and at J to 10 bases, leaving 8 bases not matched to a gene. Germline CDR1 and CDR2: LGHNA and YNFKEQ. The CDR3 DNA reads as TGTGCCAGCAGCCAAGTGCCGGGACAGGTTTACTACACCTTC. Protein product: CASSQVPGQVYYTF.

J is TRBJ2-3 and V is TRBV5-1, with a weak D call TRBD2 (6 bases). Germline CDR1 reads SGHRS; CDR2 reads YFSETQ. The CDR3 is 14 residues long. V was shortened by 4 bases and J by 2 bases, with 11 bases between the two germline ends. The CDR3: CASSRDSNTDTQYF. Written as DNA, the CDR3 is TGCGCCAGCAGCCGGGACTCAAACACAGATACGCAGTATTTT.

The rearrangement joins TRBV28 to TRBJ2-7, with a possible D match to TRBD1 (6 bases). V lost 7 bases, J lost 3 bases, and 16 bases lay in between. Germline V gives CDR1 MDHEN, CDR2 SYDVKM. This CDR3 has 14 residues. The CDR3 sequence: CASTPGGGRYEQYF. In DNA, the CDR3 is TGTGCCAGCACCCCGGGTGGGGGCCGCTACGAGCAGTACTTC.

The gene calls are TRBV4-2 and TRBJ2-3; the D gene is possibly TRBD2 (5 bases). The CDR3 extends over 15 amino acids. Germline assignment: CDR1 LGHNA and CDR2 YNFKEQ. Trimming removed 2 bases from V and 4 bases from J, with 13 bases in between. For the CDR3, the DNA is TGTGCCAGCAGCCAAATATCCGGGGAGCCAGATACGCAGTATTTT. This translates into CASSQISGEPDTQYF.

The J gene is TRBJ2-1, the V gene TRBV9, with TRBD2 as a possible D gene (8 bases). The germline gives CDR1 SGDLS, CDR2 YYNGEE. This CDR3 has 14 amino acids. V lost 4 bases, J lost 8 bases, and 16 bases lay in between. CDR3 nucleotides: TGTGCCAGCAGCCCCCGGGAGGGGGCCCATGAGCAGTTCTTC. It encodes CASSPREGAHEQFF.

This clone was counted a few times. The chain combines TRBV18 with TRBJ2-5; 9 bases align to TRBD2. Germline V gene lookup returns CDR1 KGHSH and CDR2 LQKENI. The length of the CDR3 is 17 residues. J gave up 1 base and V 2 bases, and 8 bases lay outside the gene matches. The CDR3 region is CASSPNPGLALQETQYF. The DNA for the CDR3 is TGTGCCAGCTCACCAAACCCCGGACTAGCGCTCCAAGAGACCCAGTACTTC.

This sequence joins TRBV28 and TRBJ2-2; D unclear. This CDR3 is built from 12 residues. Germline-derived CDR1 and CDR2 are MDHEN and SYDVKM. The V end was cut by 4 bases, the J end by 4 bases, with 4 bases between. The CDR3: CASSSFTGELFF. Here the CDR3 DNA reads TGTGCCAGCAGTTCGTTCACCGGGGAGCTGTTTTTT.

CDR3 amino acids: CASSLYGPRAGNTIYF. The DNA for the CDR3 is TGTGCCAGCAGCTTGTATGGGCCCAGGGCGGGAAACACCATATATTTT. The chain links TRBV5-4 to TRBJ1-3; D may be TRBD1 (5 bases). The CDR3 is 16 amino acids. Germline CDR1 SGHNT, CDR2 YYREEE (reference sequence). Trimming pared 1 base from V and 4 bases from J, leaving 15 bases between.

A word on this clone: Other DNA sequences from this sample encode an identical CDR3 as well. The chain couples TRBV5-1 to TRBJ1-5, with 7 bases identical to TRBD1. Trimming cost V 0 bases and J 4 bases; bases outside gene matches: 4. This CDR3 contains 15 residues. Germline V gene data show CDR1 as SGHRS and CDR2 as YFSETQ. The CDR3 DNA follows: TGCGCCAGCAGCTTGGACAGGGGTGGAAATCAGCCCCAGCATTTT. As protein: CASSLDRGGNQPQHF.

This sequence joins TRBV6-5 and TRBJ2-1; D is undetermined. The germline V gene has CDR1 MNHEY and CDR2 SVGAGI. The ends were cut back, 1 base at V and 12 bases at J, with 7 bases in the middle. CDR3 length: 11 residues. The CDR3 region has the DNA TGTGCCAGCAGTTACTTCCCCGGGCAGTTCTTC. Translated: CASSYFPGQFF.

Concerning this clone: The junction and the germline gene differ at one end; a read error may be behind it. The chain uses TRBV7-3 and TRBJ2-5, with TRBD2 identical over 12 bases. The CDR3 loop spans 15 amino acids. Germline-derived CDR1 and CDR2 are SGHTA and FQGTGA. The CDR3 DNA reads as TGTGCCAGCACCTTACAGGGACTAGCGGGAGAGACCCAGTACTTC. Residues: CASTLQGLAGETQYF.